These T cell receptor beta chains were read from a single sample in a study of shared T cell receptors in the human thymus. Here immunoSEQ multiplex PCR was the method, and the copy in TCRdb shows in-frame clones only, minus some. The sample lists approximately 490,000 clones, about four fifths occurring once. The data were also submitted as part of a second study, on human thymus T cells.

Sequencing was done on a sample of thymocytes. Receptor source: a boy in the first two years of life with a congenital heart defect. CDR3s include the opening cysteine and the closing phenylalanine or tryptophan. Each record gives: J gene, V gene, CDR3 protein.

j_gene: TRBJ2-3; v_gene: TRBV6-1; CDR3aa: CASSEATGHPDTQYF
j_gene: TRBJ2-3; v_gene: TRBV10-1; CDR3aa: CASRGPKTGRNTDTQYF
j_gene: TRBJ2-1; v_gene: TRBV6-1; CDR3aa: CASSEKGTSGRTHEQFF
j_gene: TRBJ2-3; v_gene: TRBV4-3; CDR3aa: CASSQDIAGGADTQYF
j_gene: TRBJ2-3; v_gene: TRBV30; CDR3aa: CAWSVSPDRVSTDTQYF
j_gene: TRBJ2-5; v_gene: TRBV6-5; CDR3aa: CASSYSTGYQETQYF
j_gene: TRBJ2-6; v_gene: TRBV4-1; CDR3aa: CASSQDPPSPSGANVLTF
j_gene: TRBJ1-1; v_gene: TRBV18; CDR3aa: CASSRPRKNTEAFF
j_gene: TRBJ2-1; v_gene: TRBV30; CDR3aa: CAWSVLAGGPNEQFF
j_gene: TRBJ2-7; v_gene: TRBV5-1; CDR3aa: CASSSPRGPWYEQYF
j_gene: TRBJ2-1; v_gene: TRBV4-3; CDR3aa: CASSQAREARSYNEQFF
j_gene: TRBJ2-7; v_gene: TRBV7-2; CDR3aa: CASSLEDRGYEQYF
j_gene: TRBJ2-7; v_gene: TRBV27; CDR3aa: CASSTGTSGRAPYEQYF
j_gene: TRBJ2-3; v_gene: TRBV2; CDR3aa: CASSEGTESTDTQYF
j_gene: TRBJ2-7; v_gene: TRBV7-2; CDR3aa: CASSSSEAYEQYF
j_gene: TRBJ2-7; v_gene: TRBV7-2; CDR3aa: CASSWNSGRAQYEQYF
j_gene: TRBJ1-2; v_gene: TRBV7-9; CDR3aa: CASSYPESRGVYGYTF
j_gene: TRBJ1-4; v_gene: TRBV19; CDR3aa: CASRTKQRPREKLFF
j_gene: TRBJ1-2; v_gene: TRBV6-5; CDR3aa: CASSYSTATGGYGYTF
j_gene: TRBJ2-5; v_gene: TRBV29-1; CDR3aa: CSVDETGAGGPGETQYF
j_gene: TRBJ2-1; v_gene: TRBV11-2; CDR3aa: CASSLGLVSHNEQFF
j_gene: TRBJ2-1; v_gene: TRBV28; CDR3aa: CASSFRLAKSYNEQFF
j_gene: TRBJ2-3; v_gene: TRBV7-2; CDR3aa: CASSSAPQRDEYF
j_gene: TRBJ2-2; v_gene: TRBV7-2; CDR3aa: CASSFRTSGSGANTGELFF
j_gene: TRBJ1-1; v_gene: TRBV14; CDR3aa: CASSVRTGPQGAFF
j_gene: TRBJ2-2; v_gene: TRBV5-1; CDR3aa: CASSLGSGRAEELFF
j_gene: TRBJ2-7; v_gene: TRBV5-6; CDR3aa: CASTPTAGDSYEQYF
j_gene: TRBJ2-1; v_gene: TRBV4-3; CDR3aa: CASSHRLAGGNYNEQFF
j_gene: TRBJ2-7; v_gene: TRBV27; CDR3aa: CASSLRGPYEQYF
j_gene: TRBJ2-1; v_gene: TRBV9; CDR3aa: CASSADSSGMDEQFF
j_gene: TRBJ2-7; v_gene: TRBV23-1; CDR3aa: CASSHSTGSDEQYF
j_gene: TRBJ2-3; v_gene: TRBV29-1; CDR3aa: CSVGGRGEQGAITDTQYF
j_gene: TRBJ1-2; v_gene: TRBV7-9; CDR3aa: CASSFTSRSSGYTF
j_gene: TRBJ1-1; v_gene: TRBV18; CDR3aa: CASSPDRGDTEAFF
j_gene: TRBJ2-3; v_gene: TRBV4-2; CDR3aa: CASSHLGLAASTDTQYF
j_gene: TRBJ1-2; v_gene: TRBV5-4; CDR3aa: CASTWTGDYGYTF
j_gene: TRBJ1-4; v_gene: TRBV6-6; CDR3aa: CASGWGGEKLFF
j_gene: TRBJ1-1; v_gene: TRBV4-3; CDR3aa: CASSKEGAEMNTEAFF
j_gene: TRBJ2-3; v_gene: TRBV29-1; CDR3aa: CSVDGGSSTDTQYF
j_gene: TRBJ2-3; v_gene: TRBV18; CDR3aa: CASSPLAGDPDTQYF
j_gene: TRBJ2-1; v_gene: TRBV7-2; CDR3aa: CASSQGGSSGRARDEQFF
j_gene: TRBJ2-7; v_gene: TRBV25-1; CDR3aa: CASSESTSESSYEQYF
j_gene: TRBJ2-7; v_gene: TRBV28; CDR3aa: CASSFLTGLRYEQYF
j_gene: TRBJ2-1; v_gene: TRBV10-3; CDR3aa: CATGKLLAPWQFF
j_gene: TRBJ2-1; v_gene: TRBV19; CDR3aa: CASGGGGTSAKGNEQFF
j_gene: TRBJ2-7; v_gene: TRBV27; CDR3aa: CASSLHGTSGTPSHEQYF
j_gene: TRBJ2-1; v_gene: TRBV7-3; CDR3aa: CASSPTTSNEQFF
j_gene: TRBJ2-7; v_gene: TRBV2; CDR3aa: CASTGGASYEQYF
j_gene: TRBJ2-5; v_gene: TRBV4-3; CDR3aa: CASSQVAVAGGVSETQYF
j_gene: TRBJ2-7; v_gene: TRBV25-1; CDR3aa: CASRPSGSCPLYEQYF
j_gene: TRBJ2-1; v_gene: TRBV4-3; CDR3aa: CASSQDRMNSEQFF
j_gene: TRBJ2-7; v_gene: TRBV19; CDR3aa: CASSGQGGPYEQYF
j_gene: TRBJ2-1; v_gene: TRBV19; CDR3aa: CASSIWAGLDNEQFF
j_gene: TRBJ2-3; v_gene: TRBV5-1; CDR3aa: CASSLEDRVDTQYF
j_gene: TRBJ2-7; v_gene: TRBV4-3; CDR3aa: CASSQGTSAYEQYF